This TCR beta chain was sequenced during a study of T cell changes during pregnancy in multiple sclerosis. Sequencing was performed with immunoSEQ multiplex PCR; in TCRdb, only in-frame clones are kept and a portion is missing. The top ten hold 0.29% of the sample, which has about 69,000 clones, 91% seen once. The TCR originated in a female donor in good health, enrolled as a control in a pregnancy study. The sequencing here drew on CD4+ T cells from peripheral blood mononuclear cells, taken in the third trimester of pregnancy.

The CDR3 nucleotides are TGTGCCAGCAGCGTAGTTGGAGGTCAACATTTGAACACTGAAGCTTTCTTT. It yields the protein CASSVVGGQHLNTEAFF. The rearrangement uses TRBV9 and TRBJ1-1; D not resolved. Germline CDR1 is SGDLS and CDR2 is YYNGEE. V lost 0 bases and J 0 bases, leaving 15 bases between the germline ends. The CDR3 has 17 residues.